The 29 T cell receptor beta chains below all came from one sample that was sequenced in a study of Graves' ophthalmopathy and Graves' hyperthyroidism. CDR3 regions of TCR beta were amplified from RNA transcripts. RT-PCR with HTBI primers came first, then second-round multiplex PCR. One entry per CDR3 protein results from TCRdb running MiXCR on the multiplex PCR reads. The sample lists over a million distinct CDR3 sequences; 35% to 40% were seen once. Sequencing was performed on peripheral blood or thyroid tissue (not recorded which). These receptors all stem from an adult man with Graves' hyperthyroidism.

This clonotype was counted at least ten times. The chain employs TRBV10-3 and TRBJ2-5; D is undetermined. The CDR3 sequence is 10 residues long. V was trimmed by 8 bases and J by 7 bases, leaving 8 bases between them. Per germline, CDR1 ENHRY and CDR2 SYGVKD. CDR3 residues: CAIGLGTQYF. The CDR3 DNA is TGTGCCATCGGGCTAGGGACCCAGTACTTC.

The V and J genes are TRBV11-1 and TRBJ1-5; D unclear. This CDR3 is 13 amino acids long. Looked up from germline, CDR1 is SGHAT and CDR2 is FQDESV (reference sequence). V was cut by 5 bases and J by 9 bases, with 14 bases left in between. CDR3 sequence reads: CASSPSPKGPQHF. CDR3 sequence (DNA): TGTGCCAGCAGCCCCAGTCCTAAAGGGCCCCAGCATTTT.

The V call is TRBV9, the J call TRBJ1-4; no firm D call. Trimming shortened V by 0 bases and J by 8 bases, and 11 bases separated the two germline ends. The CDR3 contains 14 residues. Germline-derived CDR1 and CDR2 are SGDLS and YYNGEE. CDR3 protein: CASSVEGGKEKLFF. The CDR3 region has the DNA TGTGCCAGCAGCGTAGAGGGTGGTAAGGAAAAACTGTTTTTT.

V gene TRBV11-2 combines with J gene TRBJ1-2; D gene ambiguous. Germline CDR1 and CDR2: SGHAT and FQNNGV. V lost 2 bases and J 4 bases, leaving 14 bases between the germline ends. CDR3 length: 15 amino acids. Written as DNA, the CDR3 is TGTGCCAGCAGCTTACCTGGACCCTCCGGCTATGGCTACACCTTC. Residues: CASSLPGPSGYGYTF.

This clonotype was recorded a few times. The chain has TRBV7-3 and TRBJ2-3, with D unclear. CDR1 is SGHTA and CDR2 is FQGTGA in the germline V gene. CDR3 size: 13 residues. Trimming left V 2 bases short and J 2 bases short, with 5 bases between. The CDR3 region is CASSLGFTDTQYF. CDR3 in DNA: TGTGCCAGCAGCTTAGGCTTCACAGATACGCAGTATTTT.

CDR3 in DNA: TGTGCCAGCAGCCCCTTTATCAGGGGGATAGCGTACGAGCAGTACTTC. Encoded protein: CASSPFIRGIAYEQYF. This chain connects TRBV7-9 to TRBJ2-7; 7 nucleotides agree with TRBD1. With V trimmed by 5 bases and J by 4 bases, 14 bases remained unmatched. The CDR3 length is 16 residues. In germline, CDR1 is SEHNR, CDR2 FQNEAQ (reference sequence).

This clonotype was observed many times. V and J are TRBV2 and TRBJ1-6; D is undetermined. From germline, CDR1 is SNHLY and CDR2 FYNNEI. V lost 5 bases and J 9 bases, leaving 11 bases between the germline ends. This CDR3 spans 13 amino acids. The CDR3, as DNA: TGTGCCAGCAGTTACGGGGTCAGTTCACCCCTCCACTTT. Protein product: CASSYGVSSPLHF.

The chain couples TRBV29-1 to TRBJ1-2; D unresolved. The germline V gene encodes CDR1 SQVTM and CDR2 ANQGSEA. There are 13 residues in the CDR3. Trimming removed 1 base at V and 6 bases at J, with 12 bases between. CDR3 bases: TGCAGCGTTGAAGGGGCGAGACTCCATGGCTACACCTTC. It is translated as CSVEGARLHGYTF.

This clonotype was picked up many times. The genes are TRBV7-9 and TRBJ2-7; D is unresolved. Germline V CDR1 and CDR2: SEHNR, FQNEAQ (reference sequence). This CDR3 spans 14 amino acids. The ends were cut back, 1 base at V and 3 bases at J, with 10 bases in the middle. The CDR3 here is CASSLEQASYEQYF. CDR3 nucleotides: TGTGCCAGCAGCTTAGAGCAGGCGAGCTACGAGCAGTACTTC.

This chain uses TRBV29-1 with TRBJ2-7; 10 nucleotides agree with TRBD1. Germline CDR1 is SQVTM and CDR2 is ANQGSEA. The ends lost 8 bases at V and 4 bases at J; junction bases unmatched: 14. CDR3 length: 15 residues. The CDR3 DNA follows: TGCAGCTTAGGACGACAGGGGGCGAATGTGTACGAGCAGTACTTC. Translated: CSLGRQGANVYEQYF.

In this sample, this clonotype turned up many times. The chain employs TRBV28 and TRBJ2-7, with D uncertain. The CDR3 is made up of 14 amino acids. Germline-derived CDR1 and CDR2 are MDHEN and SYDVKM. V lost 1 base and J 0 bases, leaving 7 bases between the germline ends. The chain's CDR3 is CASSLLASSYEQYF. The CDR3 nucleotides are TGTGCCAGCAGTTTATTGGCTAGCTCCTACGAGCAGTACTTC.

The V call is TRBV2, the J call TRBJ2-5; 8 positions agree with TRBD1. V lost 6 bases, J lost 4 bases, and 19 bases stayed unmatched. CDR3 size: 18 residues. Germline CDR1 is SNHLY and CDR2 is FYNNEI. CDR3 region: CASRSGTGFSGGPETQYF. In DNA form, the CDR3 reads TGTGCCAGCAGGTCCGGGACAGGTTTCTCAGGGGGGCCAGAGACCCAGTACTTC.

The sample holds many counts of this clonotype. The rearrangement links TRBV15 to TRBJ1-2; D not resolved. This CDR3 is built from 15 residues. V was pared by 5 bases and J by 2 bases, with 15 bases between. The germline CDR1 and CDR2 sequences are LNHNV and YYDKDF (reference sequence). This chain's CDR3 is CATSWTSAGNYGYTF. CDR3 DNA: TGTGCCACCAGCTGGACTTCGGCTGGAAACTATGGCTACACCTTC.

This clonotype showed up just once. The genes are TRBV15 and TRBJ2-2, with D uncertain. CDR3 length: 16 amino acids. Deletions cut 5 bases from V and 0 bases from J, with 13 bases between. The germline CDR1 and CDR2 sequences are LNHNV and YYDKDF (reference sequence). CDR3 protein: CATSDTADTNTGELFF. The CDR3 region has the DNA TGTGCCACCAGCGACACAGCAGATACGAACACCGGGGAGCTGTTTTTT.

As concerns this clonotype: This could be a read error, since a much larger clone is one nucleotide away. The V gene is TRBV14, the J gene TRBJ1-5; tentatively, D is TRBD1 (6 bases). Germline V gene sequence: CDR1 SGHDN, CDR2 FVKESK. The CDR3 covers 13 residues. In nucleotides, the CDR3 is TGTGCCGGCAGCCGGGACAACGATCAGCCCCAGCATTTT. This codes for CAGSRDNDQPQHF.

The V call is TRBV7-7, the J call TRBJ1-1, with a tentative D call TRBD1 (5 bases). CDR1 and CDR2 (germline): SSHAT, FNYEAQ (reference sequence). V was cut by 5 bases and J by 1 base, with 11 bases left in between. The CDR3 length is 14 residues. CDR3 region: CASSKLGGNTEAFF. The CDR3 DNA follows: TGTGCCAGCAGCAAACTCGGGGGGAACACTGAAGCTTTCTTT.

For this clonotype: A read error is possible here, since a much larger clone lies one base away. The rearrangement uses TRBV7-9 and TRBJ2-7, with 14 bases that match TRBD2. In germline, CDR1 is SEHNR, CDR2 FQNEAQ (reference sequence). The CDR3 covers 13 residues. V trimming: 6 bases; J trimming: 6 bases; junction bases outside the gene matches: 1. The CDR3 region has the DNA TGTGCCAGCAGGGGGACTAGCGGGAGCGAGCAGTACTTC. It specifies CASRGTSGSEQYF.

The chain has TRBV7-3 and TRBJ2-7; D is undetermined. Trimming cost V 5 bases and J 4 bases, with 12 bases left between them. The CDR3 loop spans 13 amino acids. Germline V gene sequence: CDR1 SGHTA, CDR2 FQGTGA. The CDR3 sequence: CASSARRQYEQYF. CDR3 DNA sequence: TGTGCCAGCAGCGCACGCCGACAATACGAGCAGTACTTC.

This clonotype was recorded many times. V gene TRBV29-1 combines with J gene TRBJ2-3; D unclear. Trimming stripped 5 bases from V and 3 bases from J, with 12 bases between. CDR3 length: 13 amino acids. The V gene's germline CDR1 is SQVTM and CDR2 ANQGSEA. The CDR3 protein is CSVRRHLTDTQYF. Here the CDR3 DNA reads TGCAGCGTTCGCCGACATCTAACAGATACGCAGTATTTT.

This clonotype has more than one count but fewer than ten. The chain has TRBV12-3 or TRBV12-4 and TRBJ2-7; no definite D call. This CDR3 comprises 15 residues. The V and J ends lost 1 base and 5 bases respectively, with 15 bases between them. The CDR3 nucleotides are TGTGCCAGCAGTTTAGTAGGTCATGCGGACCACGAGCAGTACTTC. Protein sequence: CASSLVGHADHEQYF.

The chain employs TRBV6-6 and TRBJ1-2; perhaps TRBD1 as D (6 bases). Germline CDR1 and CDR2: MNHNY and SVGAGI (reference sequence). This CDR3 has 15 amino acids. Trimming pared 6 bases from V and 5 bases from J, leaving 19 bases between. The CDR3 nucleotides read TGTGCCAGCAGGCACAAACACCGACAGGATTATGGCTACACCTTC. Translation gives CASRHKHRQDYGYTF.

This sequence joins TRBV7-3 and TRBJ2-5; a weak D match, TRBD2 (5 bases). The germline V gene encodes CDR1 SGHTA and CDR2 FQGTGA. The CDR3 is made up of 14 amino acids. V shed 7 bases and J shed 5 bases, with 17 bases lying between them. The CDR3 DNA reads TGTGCCAGCAAATACCGGGAAAGGGCGGAGACCCAGTACTTC. Its protein is CASKYRERAETQYF. Combining the CDR3 with reference TRBV7-3 and TRBJ2-5 gives the whole variable domain GAGVSQTPSNKVTEKGKYVELRCDPISGHTALYWYRQSLGQGPEFLIYFQGTGAADDSGLPNDRFFAVRPEGSVSTLKIQRTERGDSAVYLCASKYRERAETQYFGPGTRLLVL.

The chain is built from TRBV7-3 and TRBJ2-3, with TRBD1 identical over 9 bases. Trimming removed 4 bases from V and 4 bases from J; junction bases left unmatched: 6. Germline CDR1 SGHTA, CDR2 FQGTGA. The CDR3 contains 15 residues. The CDR3 reads CASSSDRGAADTQYF. The CDR3 DNA reads as TGTGCCAGCAGCTCGGACAGGGGCGCAGCAGATACGCAGTATTTT.

This clonotype was picked up many times. The rearrangement uses TRBV19 and TRBJ1-6; D is perhaps TRBD1 (5 bases). The length of the CDR3 is 15 residues. CDR1 and CDR2 (germline): LNHDA, SQIVND (reference sequence). V was clipped by 4 bases and J by 10 bases, with 17 bases between them. The CDR3 bases are TGTGCCAGTAGTACCATGGACGGGGCCCGATCACCCCTCCACTTT. Translation gives CASSTMDGARSPLHF.

This clonotype was seen at least ten times. The V gene is TRBV5-1, the J gene TRBJ2-7; 12 bases agree with TRBD2. V was pared by 1 base and J by 6 bases, with 2 bases of the junction left unmatched. The CDR3 loop spans 14 amino acids. Per germline, CDR1 SGHRS and CDR2 YFSETQ. The DNA for the CDR3 is TGCGCCAGCAGCTTGACACTAGCGGGAGGCGAGCAGTACTTC. Its translation is CASSLTLAGGEQYF.

The rearrangement joins TRBV7-2 to TRBJ1-5; D is possibly TRBD1 (5 bases). Trimming took 5 bases from V and 3 from J, leaving 14 bases between them. CDR1 and CDR2 from the germline V gene are SGHTA and FQGNSA. The CDR3 is 15 amino acids. The CDR3 here is CASSVVVGVNQPQHF. For the CDR3, the DNA is TGTGCCAGCAGCGTGGTAGTGGGGGTCAATCAGCCCCAGCATTTT.

This clonotype was observed at least ten times. The chain combines TRBV7-2 with TRBJ1-4; maybe TRBD1 (6 bases). Germline values: CDR1 SGHTA, CDR2 FQGNSA. The CDR3 length is 15 residues. Trimming cost V 5 bases and J 5 bases, with 15 bases left between them. The CDR3 sequence is CASSKRTATNEKLFF. The CDR3, as DNA: TGTGCCAGCAGCAAACGGACAGCCACAAATGAAAAACTGTTTTTT.

This clonotype was recorded many times. The genes are TRBV2 and TRBJ1-3; weak D call: TRBD1 (6 bases). This CDR3 has 15 residues. CDR1 and CDR2 from the germline V gene are SNHLY and FYNNEI. V shed 7 bases and J shed 1 base, with 14 bases lying between them. The CDR3 DNA reads TGTGCCAGCACTTTAACAGGGTCTTCTGGAAACACCATATATTTT. This sequence encodes CASTLTGSSGNTIYF.

Regarding this clonotype: A clone one base away is much larger, so this may be a read error. This rearrangement joins TRBV10-3 to TRBJ1-6; D uncertain. Trimming took off 11 bases at V and 7 bases at J, with 21 bases between the two ends. This CDR3 comprises 15 residues. Germline lookup yields CDR1 ENHRY and CDR2 SYGVKD. The CDR3 loop reads CAGSEAGVVNSPLHF. Here the CDR3 DNA reads TGTGCCGGCAGTGAAGCTGGGGTTGTGAATTCACCCCTCCACTTT.